This TCR beta chain came from a study of blood T cells in healthy people across ages. The CDR3 runs 13 residues. CDR1 GTSNPN and CDR2 SVGIG come from the germline V gene (reference sequence). The V gene lost 0 bases and the J gene lost 3 bases, with 8 bases spanning the gap. This clonotype was seen a handful of times. Its specificity is unknown. Isolation of PBMCs gave at least 7 million cells per sample. Study-level results: TCR beta diversity, measured per million T cells, fell in a roughly linear way with age.

PCR was performed a second time for roughly 7 to 11 cycles using a sample-barcoded 5' primer and a J-beta primer mix. MiXCR, run by TCRdb on the 5' RACE reads, gives a single entry per CDR3 protein. The table lists approximately 490,000 distinct CDR3 sequences, 20% to 30% of them singletons. Another study also made use of these data, one on T cells of mothers and their children.

Sequencing was done on a sample of blood. This chain connects TRBV30 to TRBJ1-1, with no clear D. This clonotype was sampled from a boy younger than 18 in good health. In nucleotides, the CDR3 is TGTGCCTGGAGTGTGTCCAGTGACACTGAAGCTTTCTTT. This gives the protein CAWSVSSDTEAFF.